This T cell receptor (beta chain) was obtained from a study of blood T cell repertoires in COVID-19 (dated by TCRdb to 2020 to 2021). Turning to the overall study: Samples from collaborators originated in the United States, Italy and Spain and spanned both the acute and convalescent phases of COVID-19. The prospective study material was composed of cDNA or gDNA derived from T cells, B-cell-depleted T cells, or PBMCs. Deeply sampled blood TCRbeta repertoires from subjects exposed to, actively infected with, or recovered from COVID-19 were included in the dataset. The repertoires were released in a freely available public database meant as a resource for research on the immune response to SARS-CoV-2. The samples were drawn from the first 160 participants of the ongoing ImmuneRACE study and from 950 to 1,500 subjects provided by 6 global collaborators. A de-identified subject ID, COVID-19 status, age in years and sex were almost always included in the sample metadata. Where HLA class I and class II types were available, the types were taken from metadata supplied by the sample provider, not from assay-based typing.

Results and caveats for the whole study, not just this receptor: How much clinical and demographic metadata was included differed by source and by participant, and the metadata was provided uncurated.

Collaborating institutions collected whole blood in K2EDTA tubes following their own protocols. For TCRbeta analysis, collaborators shipped samples in one of three forms: frozen whole blood, isolated PBMCs, or DNA extracted from either of those sample types. The CDR3 runs 15 residues from the cysteine to the phenylalanine. Only the CDR3 DNA stays, 45 bases, in frame from base 1. The germline V gene sets CDR1 to SGHTA and CDR2 to FQGNSA. V is shortened by 1 base, J by 7 bases, and the region joining them spans 14 bases. TCRbeta CDR3 regions were amplified from genomic DNA using the immunoSEQ Assay, a bias-controlled multiplex PCR. The source study handled its data this way. The number of nucleated cells in each sample was estimated by amplification of reference gene primers within the assay. To quantify the absolute abundance of each unique TCRbeta CDR3 rearrangement, sequence reads were collapsed and filtered. For each sample, productive Simpson clonality was calculated as the square root of Simpson's diversity index across productive rearrangements. What TCRdb holds here is the immuneACCESS table cut down to in-frame rearrangements. Part of the clones is not present; checked against another copy, under half of the missing clones reflect an unresolved V gene, and the others are unexplained. Clonal size and the V and J genes are those of that table, whereas D and trimming came from the DNA. The sample table records 55,000 to 65,000 clones; 60% to 80% of these occur just once. Approximately 3% of the sample rests with the top ten.

This clone was found a few times. Its recognized antigen is unknown. There are no base qualities to consult, and no much larger clone falls within one base. The source of this sequence is a man in his 60s with acute or convalescent COVID-19. This chain joins TRBV7-2 to TRBJ2-1; perhaps TRBD2 is the D gene, with 6 bases matching. Sequenced: peripheral blood. The DNA sequence follows: TGTGCCAGCAGCTTAGACGCGGGGTGGAAGAATGAGCAGTTCTTC. This sequence encodes CASSLDAGWKNEQFF.